The source of this T cell receptor beta chain is a study of T cells in Graves' hyperthyroidism and ophthalmopathy. Study-wide results and limits: The model's output predicted ophthalmopathy at a median of roughly seven months prior to onset. Among clonotypes expanded in thyroid above 0.001, most were also found in blood.

On this clonotype: As yet, its antigen is unknown.

Amplification of TCR beta CDR3 regions was performed using RNA transcripts as template. The primer set for the first-round RT-PCR of the TCR CDR3 was HTBI. TCRdb fed the multiplex PCR reads into MiXCR, producing one record per CDR3 protein. Of hundreds of thousands of distinct CDR3 sequences listed, 15% to 20% were seen once; the top ten hold 25% to 30%. This CDR3 is 16 amino acids long. V dropped 0 bases and J dropped 2; count of bases not matched to a gene: 6. CDR1 is ENHRY, CDR2 SYGVKD, per germline. The rearrangement joins TRBV10-3 to TRBJ2-7, with TRBD1 matching 8 bases. The clonotype comes from a woman under 30 with Graves' ophthalmopathy. Sequences were obtained from blood. CDR3 sequence (DNA): TGTGCCATCAGTGAGTCACAAGGACAGGGCCCCTACGAGCAGTACTTC. Residues: CAISESQGQGPYEQYF.